One and the same sample provided the 20 T cell receptor beta chains below, sequenced in a study of blood T cell repertoires in COVID-19. Produced via immunoSEQ multiplex PCR; TCRdb's table is partial and in-frame only. Of fewer than 150,000 clones in the sample, 80% to 85% were seen once. The specimen was peripheral blood. The receptors come from a woman in her twenties or thirties who had recovered from COVID-19.

The rearrangement joins TRBV27 to TRBJ1-2; tentative D call: TRBD1 (6 bases). The germline V gene has CDR1 MNHEY and CDR2 SMNVEV (reference sequence). Trimming took off 6 bases at V and 4 bases at J, with 12 bases between the two ends. The CDR3 contains 13 residues. The CDR3 here is CASRGQPIYGYTF. In nucleotides, the CDR3 is TGTGCCAGCAGAGGACAGCCCATCTATGGCTACACCTTC.

The chain joins TRBV6-5 to TRBJ2-3; D may be TRBD2 (6 bases). Between the trimmed V and J ends, which lost 5 bases and 4 bases, there was a span of 10 bases. This CDR3 is built from 13 residues. CDR1 is MNHEY, CDR2 SVGAGI, per germline. CDR3 nucleotide sequence: TGTGCCAGCAGTAGAGGACTATCAGATACGCAGTATTTT. Translating it yields CASSRGLSDTQYF.

This clone was seen only once. The genes are TRBV19 and TRBJ2-3, with a possible D match to TRBD2 (6 bases). CDR1 is LNHDA, CDR2 SQIVND, per germline (reference sequence). CDR3 length: 15 residues. Deletions cut 2 bases from V and 4 bases from J, with 13 bases between. Here the CDR3 reads CASSINLGSADTQYF. DNA for the CDR3: TGTGCCAGTAGTATAAATCTCGGGAGCGCAGATACGCAGTATTTT.

The chain uses TRBV9 and TRBJ1-2, with 10 bases identical to TRBD1. In germline, CDR1 is SGDLS, CDR2 YYNGEE. The length of the CDR3 is 15 residues. V was clipped by 1 base and J by 4 bases; unmatched bases: 4. CDR3 sequence (DNA): TGTGCCAGCAGCGTAAGGGACAGGGGAGGCTATGGCTACACCTTC. Protein: CASSVRDRGGYGYTF.

V and J are TRBV27 and TRBJ2-1; maybe TRBD1 (5 bases). Germline V gene data show CDR1 as MNHEY and CDR2 as SMNVEV (reference sequence). The ends were cut back, 0 bases at V and 9 bases at J, with 12 bases in the middle. The CDR3 has 14 amino acids. The CDR3: CASSLSEGVAEQFF. The CDR3 bases are TGTGCCAGCAGTTTATCGGAAGGGGTCGCTGAGCAGTTCTTC.

The rearrangement joins TRBV19 to TRBJ2-3, with D possibly TRBD2 on 6 matching bases. Trimming pared 1 base from V and 0 bases from J, leaving 8 bases between. The V gene's germline CDR1 is LNHDA and CDR2 SQIVND (reference sequence). The CDR3 contains 15 residues. For the CDR3, the DNA is TGTGCCAGTAGTATAGTCGGGACTAGCACAGATACGCAGTATTTT. Translating gives CASSIVGTSTDTQYF.

The chain is built from TRBV5-6 and TRBJ2-7; D is ambiguous. CDR3 length: 13 residues. V was pared by 2 bases and J by 5 bases, with 11 bases between. Germline CDR1 reads SGHDT; CDR2 reads YYEEEE. The CDR3 DNA reads TGTGCCAGCAGCTTCGACCGGGTGGACGAGCAGTACTTC. Translated: CASSFDRVDEQYF.

The rearrangement links TRBV3-1 (or the pseudogene TRBV3-2) to TRBJ2-7; weak D call: TRBD2 (5 bases). Per germline, CDR1 LGHDT and CDR2 YNNKEL (reference sequence). The CDR3 spans 15 residues. V lost 0 bases and J 3 bases, leaving 12 bases between the germline ends. CDR3 residues: CASSQEGIGNYEQYF. The CDR3 coding sequence is TGTGCCAGCAGCCAAGAGGGCATCGGGAACTACGAGCAGTACTTC.

DNA for the CDR3: TGTGCCAGCAGCTGGGGTTTTCTAGCGGTTAGCACAGATACGCAGTATTTT. The encoded protein is CASSWGFLAVSTDTQYF. This chain uses TRBV5-6 with TRBJ2-3; 7 bases agree with TRBD2. There are 17 residues in the CDR3. The germline gives CDR1 SGHDT, CDR2 YYEEEE. V was pared by 3 bases and J by 0 bases, with 10 bases of the junction left unmatched.

The chain combines TRBV23-1 with TRBJ1-5; no clear D gene. TRBV23-1 is treated as an ORF (open reading frame) with a function not yet certain. With 0 bases removed from V and 7 bases from J, the gap between germline ends came to 13 bases. The CDR3 length is 15 residues. The CDR3 sequence is CASSQSREAGQPQHF. The CDR3, as DNA: TGCGCCAGCAGTCAATCGAGGGAGGCCGGACAGCCCCAGCATTTT.

This clone was picked up one time. The V and J genes are TRBV4-2 and TRBJ2-7; a weak D match, TRBD2 (6 bases). CDR1 and CDR2 from the germline V gene are LGHNA and YNFKEQ. The CDR3 totals 12 residues. V lost 1 base and J 5 bases, leaving 6 bases between the germline ends. The CDR3 here is CASSQGGDEQYF. The CDR3 nucleotides are TGTGCCAGCAGCCAAGGCGGGGACGAGCAGTACTTC.

The rearrangement joins TRBV12-3 or TRBV12-4 to TRBJ2-4, with a weak D call TRBD1 (5 bases). The length of the CDR3 is 13 residues. Between the trimmed V and J ends, which lost 3 bases and 10 bases, there was a span of 13 bases. CDR3 loop: CASSFTKGPIQYF. DNA of the CDR3: TGTGCCAGCAGTTTCACCAAGGGGCCTATTCAGTACTTC.

The chain is built from TRBV4-2 and TRBJ2-3; tentative D call: TRBD1 (5 bases). Per the germline V gene, CDR1 is LGHNA and CDR2 is YNFKEQ. V dropped 0 bases and J dropped 6 bases, with 13 bases sitting between them. This CDR3 spans 15 amino acids. The DNA of the CDR3 is TGTGCCAGCAGCCAAGAACCGCAGGGCCAGGATACGCAGTATTTT. This codes for CASSQEPQGQDTQYF.

This chain connects TRBV19 to TRBJ2-7; 7 bases match TRBD1. The CDR3 runs 16 residues. Germline assignment: CDR1 LNHDA and CDR2 SQIVND (reference sequence). Trimming took 4 bases from V and 2 from J; bases not matched to a gene: 11. The CDR3 sequence: CASSTQGGPPPYEQYF. The CDR3 bases are TGTGCCAGTAGTACTCAAGGGGGCCCTCCCCCCTACGAGCAGTACTTC. The complete variable domain, with remaining parts taken from reference TRBV19 and TRBJ2-7, reads DGGITQSPKYLFRKEGQNVTLSCEQNLNHDAMYWYRQDPGQGLRLIYYSQIVNDFQKGDIAEGYSVSREKKESFPLTVTSAQKNPTAFYLCASSTQGGPPPYEQYFGPGTRLTVT.

This clone was detected a few times. The chain combines TRBV7-2 with TRBJ1-1, with a tentative D call TRBD1 (5 bases). This CDR3 is built from 15 residues. V lost 6 bases, J lost 4 bases, and 18 bases lay in between. The germline V gene encodes CDR1 SGHTA and CDR2 FQGNSA. Here the CDR3 reads CASSLGRGFVTEAFF. In DNA form, the CDR3 reads TGTGCCAGCAGTCTGGGGCGGGGTTTTGTCACTGAAGCTTTCTTT.

J is TRBJ2-1 and V is TRBV5-8; a possible D gene is TRBD2 (5 bases). Deletions cut 0 bases from V and 4 bases from J, with 14 bases between. The CDR3 is 16 amino acids. The germline V gene has CDR1 SGHTS and CDR2 YDEGEE. CDR3 sequence: CASSLALVRLYNEQFF. In DNA, the CDR3 is TGTGCCAGCAGCTTGGCACTAGTAAGGTTGTACAATGAGCAGTTCTTC.

This clone was observed a few times. This chain connects TRBV6-2 or TRBV6-3 to TRBJ2-3; 9 nucleotides match TRBD2. Unmatched junction bases numbered 3, after V lost 5 bases and J lost 3 bases. CDR1 and CDR2 from the germline V gene are MNHEY and SVGEGT. The CDR3 loop spans 14 amino acids. Here the CDR3 DNA reads TGTGCCAGCAGTAGGACTAGCGAAACAGATACGCAGTATTTT. This gives the protein CASSRTSETDTQYF.

The chain carries TRBV15 and TRBJ1-4; a weak D match, TRBD1 (5 bases). Trimming stripped 1 base from V and 8 bases from J, with 14 bases between. Per the germline V gene, CDR1 is LNHNV and CDR2 is YYDKDF (reference sequence). This CDR3 has 15 residues. As DNA, the CDR3 is TGTGCCACCAGCAGAGGCGGGGGTGGTGACGAAAAACTGTTTTTT. This gives the protein CATSRGGGGDEKLFF.

The chain uses TRBV2 and TRBJ2-2; TRBD1 agrees at 12 bases. With V trimmed by 6 bases and J by 7 bases, 6 bases remained unmatched. This CDR3 spans 15 amino acids. The germline CDR1 and CDR2 sequences are SNHLY and FYNNEI. CDR3 protein: CASSEGQGAGGELFF. CDR3 DNA: TGTGCCAGCAGCGAGGGACAGGGGGCGGGCGGGGAGCTGTTTTTT.

The rearrangement joins TRBV7-2 to TRBJ2-3, with a tentative D call TRBD2 (5 bases). Germline V gene lookup returns CDR1 SGHTA and CDR2 FQGNSA. The germline V and J ends were trimmed by 1 base and 0 bases, with 8 bases remaining between them. The CDR3 contains 15 residues. DNA for the CDR3: TGTGCCAGCAGCTTAGACGGACTCAGCACAGATACGCAGTATTTT. It codes for CASSLDGLSTDTQYF.